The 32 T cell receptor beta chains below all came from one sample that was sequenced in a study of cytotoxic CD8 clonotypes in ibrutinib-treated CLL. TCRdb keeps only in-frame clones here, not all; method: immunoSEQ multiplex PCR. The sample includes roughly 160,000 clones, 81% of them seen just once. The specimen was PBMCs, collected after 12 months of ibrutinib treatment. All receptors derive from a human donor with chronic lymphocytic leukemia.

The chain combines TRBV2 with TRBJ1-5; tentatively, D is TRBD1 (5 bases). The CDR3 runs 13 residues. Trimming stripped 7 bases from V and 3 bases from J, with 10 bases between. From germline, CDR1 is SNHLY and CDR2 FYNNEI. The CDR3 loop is CASTGYPNQPQHF. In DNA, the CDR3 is TGTGCCAGCACAGGGTACCCCAATCAGCCCCAGCATTTT.

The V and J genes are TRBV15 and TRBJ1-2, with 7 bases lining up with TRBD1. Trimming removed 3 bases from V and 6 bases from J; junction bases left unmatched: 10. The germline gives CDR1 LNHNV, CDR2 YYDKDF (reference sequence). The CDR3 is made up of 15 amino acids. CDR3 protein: CATSRWDSLEHGYTF. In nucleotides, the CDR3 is TGTGCCACCAGCAGGTGGGACAGCCTGGAACATGGCTACACCTTC.

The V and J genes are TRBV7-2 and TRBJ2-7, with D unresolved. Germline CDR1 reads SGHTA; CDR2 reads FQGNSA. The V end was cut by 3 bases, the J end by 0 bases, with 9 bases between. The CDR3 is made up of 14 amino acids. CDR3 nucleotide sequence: TGTGCCAGCAGCTTTAGGCAGAGCTCCTACGAGCAGTACTTC. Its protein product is CASSFRQSSYEQYF.

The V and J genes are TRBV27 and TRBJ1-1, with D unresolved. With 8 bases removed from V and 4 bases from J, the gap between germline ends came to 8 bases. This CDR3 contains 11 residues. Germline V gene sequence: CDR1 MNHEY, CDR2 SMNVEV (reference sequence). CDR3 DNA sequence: TGTGCCAGCTGGGGTAGCACTGAAGCTTTCTTT. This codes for CASWGSTEAFF.

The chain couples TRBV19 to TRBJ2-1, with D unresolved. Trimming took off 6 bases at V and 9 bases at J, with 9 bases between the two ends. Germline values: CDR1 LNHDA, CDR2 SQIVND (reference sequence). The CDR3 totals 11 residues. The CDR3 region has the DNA TGTGCCAGTAGCACATTTACTGAGCAGTTCTTC. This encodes CASSTFTEQFF.

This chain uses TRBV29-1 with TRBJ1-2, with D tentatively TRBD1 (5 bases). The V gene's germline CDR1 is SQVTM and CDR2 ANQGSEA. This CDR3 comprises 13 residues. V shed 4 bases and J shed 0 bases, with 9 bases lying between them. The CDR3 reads CSVAGPTNYGYTF. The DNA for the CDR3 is TGCAGCGTTGCGGGACCGACTAACTATGGCTACACCTTC.

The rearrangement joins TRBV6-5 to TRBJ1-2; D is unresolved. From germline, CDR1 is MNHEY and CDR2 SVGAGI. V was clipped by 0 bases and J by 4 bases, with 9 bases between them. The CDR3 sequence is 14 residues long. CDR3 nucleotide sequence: TGTGCCAGCAGTTACTCGATAGGGTCCTATGGCTACACCTTC. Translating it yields CASSYSIGSYGYTF.

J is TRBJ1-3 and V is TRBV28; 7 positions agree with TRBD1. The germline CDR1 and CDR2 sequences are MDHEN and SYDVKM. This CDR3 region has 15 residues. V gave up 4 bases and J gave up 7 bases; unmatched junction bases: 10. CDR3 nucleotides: TGTGCCAGCAGTTGGGCGACAGGGTCCGGGAACACCATATATTTT. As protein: CASSWATGSGNTIYF.

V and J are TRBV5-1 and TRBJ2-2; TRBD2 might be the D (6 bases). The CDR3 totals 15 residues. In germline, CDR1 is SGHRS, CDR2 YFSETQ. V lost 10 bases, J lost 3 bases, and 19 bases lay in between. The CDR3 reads CAGRGGGTDTGELFF. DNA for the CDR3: TGCGCCGGAAGGGGCGGCGGGACGGACACCGGGGAGCTGTTTTTT.

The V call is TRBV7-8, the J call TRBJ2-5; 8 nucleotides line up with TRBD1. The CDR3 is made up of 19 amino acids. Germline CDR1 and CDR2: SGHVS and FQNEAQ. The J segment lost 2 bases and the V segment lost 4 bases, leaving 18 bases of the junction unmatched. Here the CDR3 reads CASSSRGLRGTIIQETQYF. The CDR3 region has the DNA TGTGCCAGCAGCTCCAGGGGGCTAAGGGGTACCATAATACAAGAGACCCAGTACTTC.

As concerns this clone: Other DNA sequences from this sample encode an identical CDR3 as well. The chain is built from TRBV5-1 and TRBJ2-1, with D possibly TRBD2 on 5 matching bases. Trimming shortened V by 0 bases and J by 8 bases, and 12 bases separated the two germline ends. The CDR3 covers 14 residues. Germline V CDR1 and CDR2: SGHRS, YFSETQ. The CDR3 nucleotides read TGCGCCAGCAGCTTGGAGGCGGGTAGGGATGAGCAGTTCTTC. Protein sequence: CASSLEAGRDEQFF. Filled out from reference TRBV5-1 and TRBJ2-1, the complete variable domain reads KAGVTQTPRYLIKTRGQQVTLSCSPISGHRSVSWYQQTPGQGLQFLFEYFSETQRNKGNFPGRFSGRQFSNSRSEMNVSTLELGDSALYLCASSLEAGRDEQFFGPGTRLTVL.

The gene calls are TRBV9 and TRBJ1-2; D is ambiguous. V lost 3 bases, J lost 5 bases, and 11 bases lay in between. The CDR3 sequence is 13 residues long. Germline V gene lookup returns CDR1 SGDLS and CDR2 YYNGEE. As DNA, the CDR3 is TGTGCCAGCAGCGCGGCCGACGGTTATGGCTACACCTTC. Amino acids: CASSAADGYGYTF.

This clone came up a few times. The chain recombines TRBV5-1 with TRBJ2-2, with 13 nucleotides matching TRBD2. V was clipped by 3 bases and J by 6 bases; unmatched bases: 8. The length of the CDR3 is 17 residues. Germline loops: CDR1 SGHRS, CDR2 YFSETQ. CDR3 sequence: CASSSGLAGVMAGELFF. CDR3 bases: TGCGCCAGCAGCTCAGGACTAGCGGGAGTGATGGCCGGGGAGCTGTTTTTT.

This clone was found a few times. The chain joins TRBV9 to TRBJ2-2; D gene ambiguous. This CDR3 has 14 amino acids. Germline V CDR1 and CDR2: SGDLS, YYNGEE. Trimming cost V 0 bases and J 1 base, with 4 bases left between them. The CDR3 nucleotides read TGTGCCAGCAGCGTAGAGGGGAACACCGGGGAGCTGTTTTTT. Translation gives CASSVEGNTGELFF.

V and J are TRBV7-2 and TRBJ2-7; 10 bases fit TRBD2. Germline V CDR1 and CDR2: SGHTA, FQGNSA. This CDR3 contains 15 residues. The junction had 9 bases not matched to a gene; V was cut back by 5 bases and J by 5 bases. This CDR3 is CASSLPAGGLNEQYF. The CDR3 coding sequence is TGTGCCAGCAGCCTTCCAGCGGGGGGGCTCAACGAGCAGTACTTC.

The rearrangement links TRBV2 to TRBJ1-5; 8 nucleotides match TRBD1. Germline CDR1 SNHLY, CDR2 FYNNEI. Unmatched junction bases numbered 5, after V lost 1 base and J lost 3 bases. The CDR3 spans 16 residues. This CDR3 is CASSEGWDRPNQPQHF. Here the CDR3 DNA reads TGTGCCAGCAGTGAAGGGTGGGACAGGCCCAATCAGCCCCAGCATTTT.

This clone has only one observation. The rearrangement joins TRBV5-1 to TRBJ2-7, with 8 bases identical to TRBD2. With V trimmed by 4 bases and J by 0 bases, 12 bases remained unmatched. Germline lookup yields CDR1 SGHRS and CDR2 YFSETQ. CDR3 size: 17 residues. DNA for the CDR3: TGCGCCAGCAGCCTGGCGGGTGGCGGGGGGCCCTCCTACGAGCAGTACTTC. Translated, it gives CASSLAGGGGPSYEQYF.

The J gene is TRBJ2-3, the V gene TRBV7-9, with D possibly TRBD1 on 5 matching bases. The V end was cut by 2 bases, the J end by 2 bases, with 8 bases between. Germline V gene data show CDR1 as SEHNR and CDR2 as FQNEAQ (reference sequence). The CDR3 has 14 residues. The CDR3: CASSLRQNTDTQYF. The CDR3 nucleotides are TGTGCCAGCAGCTTACGACAGAACACAGATACGCAGTATTTT. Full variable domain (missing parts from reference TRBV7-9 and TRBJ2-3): DTGVSQNPRHKITKRGQNVTFRCDPISEHNRLYWYRQTLGQGPEFLTYFQNEAQLEKSRLLSDRFSAERPKGSFSTLEIQRTEQGDSAMYLCASSLRQNTDTQYFGPGTRLTVL.

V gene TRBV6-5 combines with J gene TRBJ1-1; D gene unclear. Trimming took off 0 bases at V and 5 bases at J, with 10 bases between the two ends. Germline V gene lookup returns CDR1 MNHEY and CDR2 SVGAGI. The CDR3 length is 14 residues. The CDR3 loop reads CASSYSDRGTEAFF. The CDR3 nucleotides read TGTGCCAGCAGTTACTCGGACCGGGGAACTGAAGCTTTCTTT.

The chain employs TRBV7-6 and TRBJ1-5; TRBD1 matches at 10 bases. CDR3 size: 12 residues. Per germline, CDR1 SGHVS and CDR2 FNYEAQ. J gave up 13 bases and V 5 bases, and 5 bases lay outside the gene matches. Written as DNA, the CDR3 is TGTGCCAGCAGCGAGGGACAGGGGTATCAGCATTTT. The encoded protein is CASSEGQGYQHF.

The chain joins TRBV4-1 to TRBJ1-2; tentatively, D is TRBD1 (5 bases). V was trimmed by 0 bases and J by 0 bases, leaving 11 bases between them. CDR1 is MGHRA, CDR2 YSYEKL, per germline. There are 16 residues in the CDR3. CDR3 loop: CASSQDPGSANYGYTF. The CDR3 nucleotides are TGCGCCAGCAGCCAAGATCCAGGGTCAGCTAACTATGGCTACACCTTC.

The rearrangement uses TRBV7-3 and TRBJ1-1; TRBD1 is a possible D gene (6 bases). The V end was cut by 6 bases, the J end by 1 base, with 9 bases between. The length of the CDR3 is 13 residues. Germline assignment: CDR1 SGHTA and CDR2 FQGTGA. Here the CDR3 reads CASRLQGNTEAFF. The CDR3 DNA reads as TGTGCCAGCAGGCTACAGGGGAACACTGAAGCTTTCTTT. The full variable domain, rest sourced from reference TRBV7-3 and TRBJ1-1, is GAGVSQTPSNKVTEKGKYVELRCDPISGHTALYWYRQSLGQGPEFLIYFQGTGAADDSGLPNDRFFAVRPEGSVSTLKIQRTERGDSAVYLCASRLQGNTEAFFGQGTRLTVV.

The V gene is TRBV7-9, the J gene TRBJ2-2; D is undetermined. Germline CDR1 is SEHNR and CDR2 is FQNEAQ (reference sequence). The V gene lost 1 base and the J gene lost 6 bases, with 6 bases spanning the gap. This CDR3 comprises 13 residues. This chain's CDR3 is CASSLVSPGELFF. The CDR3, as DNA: TGTGCCAGCAGCTTAGTCTCCCCCGGGGAGCTGTTTTTT.

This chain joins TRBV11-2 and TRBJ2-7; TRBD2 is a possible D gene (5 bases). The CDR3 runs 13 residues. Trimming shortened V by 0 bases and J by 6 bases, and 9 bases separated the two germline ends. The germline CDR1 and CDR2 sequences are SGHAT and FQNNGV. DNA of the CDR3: TGTGCCAGCAGCTTAGATGCCGGGGTCGAGCAGTACTTC. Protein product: CASSLDAGVEQYF.

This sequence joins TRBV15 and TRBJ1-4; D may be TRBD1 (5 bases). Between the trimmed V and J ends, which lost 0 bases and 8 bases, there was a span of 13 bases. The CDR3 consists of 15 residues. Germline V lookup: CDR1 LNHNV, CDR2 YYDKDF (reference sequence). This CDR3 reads CATSRDPGTQEKLFF. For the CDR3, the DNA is TGTGCCACCAGCAGAGATCCAGGGACTCAGGAAAAACTGTTTTTT.

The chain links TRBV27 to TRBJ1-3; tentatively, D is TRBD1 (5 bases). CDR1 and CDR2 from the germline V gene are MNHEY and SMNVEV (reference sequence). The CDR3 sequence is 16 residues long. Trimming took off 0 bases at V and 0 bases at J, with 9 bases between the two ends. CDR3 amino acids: CASSLSRAHSGNTIYF. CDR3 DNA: TGTGCCAGCAGTTTATCCAGGGCCCACTCTGGAAACACCATATATTTT.

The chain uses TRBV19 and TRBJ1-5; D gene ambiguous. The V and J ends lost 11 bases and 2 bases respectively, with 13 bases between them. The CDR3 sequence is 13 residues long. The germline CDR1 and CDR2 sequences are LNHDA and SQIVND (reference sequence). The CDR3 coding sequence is TGTGCCGAGATCACCCCTCGCAATCAGCCCCAGCATTTT. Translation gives CAEITPRNQPQHF.

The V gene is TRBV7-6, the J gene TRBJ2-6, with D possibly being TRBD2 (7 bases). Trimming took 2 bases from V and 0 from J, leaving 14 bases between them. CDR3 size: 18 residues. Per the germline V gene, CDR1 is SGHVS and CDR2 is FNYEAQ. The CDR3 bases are TGTGCCAGCAGCTTATCACAGGGAGGGAACTCTGGGGCCAACGTCCTGACTTTC. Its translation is CASSLSQGGNSGANVLTF. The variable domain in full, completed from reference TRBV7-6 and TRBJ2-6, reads GAGVSQSPRYKVTKRGQDVALRCDPISGHVSLYWYRQALGQGPEFLTYFNYEAQQDKSGLPNDRFSAERPEGSISTLTIQRTEQRDSAMYRCASSLSQGGNSGANVLTFGAGSRLTVL.

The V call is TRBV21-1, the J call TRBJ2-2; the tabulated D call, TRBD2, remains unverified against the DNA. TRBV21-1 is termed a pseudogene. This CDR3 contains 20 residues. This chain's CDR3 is CASSQKAGLAVQGDTGELFF. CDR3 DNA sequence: TGTGCCAGCAGCCAAAAGGCAGGACTAGCGGTCCAGGGGGACACCGGGGAGCTGTTTTTT.

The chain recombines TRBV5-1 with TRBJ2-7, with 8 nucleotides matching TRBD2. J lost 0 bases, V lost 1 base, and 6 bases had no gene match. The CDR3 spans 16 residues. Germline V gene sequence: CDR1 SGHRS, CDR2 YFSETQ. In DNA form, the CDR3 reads TGCGCCAGCAGCTTGCGGTCGGGGGGGAGCTCCTACGAGCAGTACTTC. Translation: CASSLRSGGSSYEQYF.

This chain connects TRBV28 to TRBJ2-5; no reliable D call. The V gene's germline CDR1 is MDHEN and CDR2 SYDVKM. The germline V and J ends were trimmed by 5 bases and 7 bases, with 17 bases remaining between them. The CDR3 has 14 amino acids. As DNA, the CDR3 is TGTGCCAGCAGTCACTACTGGCTCGCCGGGACCCAGTACTTC. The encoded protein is CASSHYWLAGTQYF.

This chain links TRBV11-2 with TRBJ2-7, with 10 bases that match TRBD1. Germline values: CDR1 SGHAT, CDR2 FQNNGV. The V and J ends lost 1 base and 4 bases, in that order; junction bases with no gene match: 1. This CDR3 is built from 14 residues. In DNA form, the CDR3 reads TGTGCCAGCAGCTTAGGACAGGGGGCATACGAGCAGTACTTC. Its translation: CASSLGQGAYEQYF.